The 5 T cell receptor beta chains in this list originate from one sample, sequenced in a study of a mutant IDH1 vaccine in newly diagnosed glioma. Indicated time point: week 47, end of study. Each vaccine dose was 300 ug of mutant IDH1 20-mer peptide, with topical imiquimod. No cognate antigen is known for these TCRs. Only in-frame clones appear in the TCRdb table, and some are missing; sequencing was by immunoSEQ multiplex PCR. Seen here are some 30,000 clones, about 80% observed once, and the top ten hold 25% to 30%. The sample in question was PBMCs, obtained from a glioma patient whose treatment included an IDH1 peptide vaccine. The receptors shown here come from a man aged 25 to 45 with glioma.

The chain recombines TRBV6-1 with TRBJ2-1, with a tentative D call TRBD1 (5 bases). The CDR3 sequence is 14 residues long. V shed 3 bases and J shed 5 bases, with 11 bases lying between them. Germline V CDR1 and CDR2: MNHNS, SASEGT. For the CDR3, the DNA is TGTGCCAGCAGTGAGCAGACAGAGGACAATGAGCAGTTCTTC. Protein sequence: CASSEQTEDNEQFF.

This clone has only one observation. V is TRBV6-6 and J is TRBJ2-1; TRBD1 might be the D (6 bases). Germline CDR1 MNHNY, CDR2 SVGAGI (reference sequence). Trimming stripped 0 bases from V and 3 bases from J, with 12 bases between. The CDR3 length is 16 residues. The CDR3: CASSYSDRTDYNEQFF. The CDR3, as DNA: TGTGCCAGCAGTTACTCAGACAGGACGGACTACAATGAGCAGTTCTTC.

The J gene is TRBJ2-1, the V gene TRBV19; 9 nucleotides align to TRBD2. The V segment lost 4 bases and the J segment 4 bases; nucleotides outside the gene matches: 8. Germline V gene sequence: CDR1 LNHDA, CDR2 SQIVND (reference sequence). The CDR3 has 16 amino acids. CDR3 nucleotide sequence: TGTGCCAGTAGTACTGAGACTAGCGGAACGTACAATGAGCAGTTCTTC. This translates into CASSTETSGTYNEQFF.

The chain joins TRBV4-1 to TRBJ2-2; 16 positions match TRBD2. The germline CDR1 and CDR2 sequences are MGHRA and YSYEKL. This CDR3 comprises 21 residues. The junction had 17 bases not matched to a gene; V was cut back by 4 bases and J by 6 bases. CDR3 DNA sequence: TGCGCCAGCAGCCTAAGGGCTGCCAGGGGACTAGCGGGGGGGTTGGCCGGGGAGCTGTTTTTT. This translates into CASSLRAARGLAGGLAGELFF.

The CDR3 reads CASSNRDEGTDTQYF. The CDR3 coding sequence is TGCGCCAGCTCAAATCGGGACGAAGGCACAGATACGCAGTATTTT. The rearrangement joins TRBV5-1 to TRBJ2-3; TRBD1 or TRBD2 may be the D gene (5 bases each). Germline assignment: CDR1 SGHRS and CDR2 YFSETQ. Trimming left V 7 bases short and J 1 base short, with 16 bases between. CDR3 size: 15 residues.